The entry below gives a single TCR beta chain sequence along with its context. Its antigen is still unknown. V was cut by 0 bases and J by 2 bases, with 10 bases left in between. The V gene's germline CDR1 is MNHEY and CDR2 SVGAGI. This CDR3 has 15 amino acids. This record belongs to a study of identical twins. Study conclusions and caveats: In monozygotic twins, models underestimated the sharing of out-of-frame TCR alpha.

Healthy Caucasians supplied all donations. TCRdb reprocessed the 5' RACE reads via MiXCR and lists one record per CDR3 protein. The table includes around 510,000 distinct CDR3 sequences, 13% to 15% detected once. This sample also belongs to another study, concerning yellow fever vaccine responses in identical twins. That work contributes: The T cell response to vaccination in identical twins was reportedly partly convergent and partly personalized.

This chain uses TRBV6-5 with TRBJ2-5; D gene ambiguous. Sequenced: CD4+ T cells sorted from blood. The clonotype comes from a woman aged 18 to 35 in good health. The CDR3 region has the DNA TGTGCCAGCAGTTACTCGTTTTTCAGACAAGAGACCCAGTACTTC. Translated, it gives CASSYSFFRQETQYF.